This entry is about one T cell receptor (beta chain). The sample is drawn from a study of T cell responses to AZD1222 COVID-19 vaccine. This CDR3 is 14 amino acids long. V was trimmed by 2 bases and J by 0 bases, leaving 5 bases between them. CDR1 and CDR2 from the germline V gene are MNHEY and SVGEGT. Clones were read by immunoSEQ multiplex PCR, and TCRdb kept only the in-frame ones, dropping some. The sample holds some 120,000 clones, around 90% seen once. V usage is TRBV6-2 or TRBV6-3 and J usage is TRBJ1-3, with unresolved D. This sequence originates from an adult in good health. The sample was peripheral blood, taken on day 0 of AZD1222 vaccination. CDR3 sequence (DNA): TGTGCCAGCAGTTACGGCCACTCTGGAAACACCATATATTTT. Translation: CASSYGHSGNTIYF.